This is a list of T cell receptor beta chains from one sample in a study of identical twins. TCRdb reprocessed the 5' RACE reads with MiXCR, giving one entry per CDR3 protein. The table includes about 890,000 distinct CDR3 sequences, 9% to 15% detected once. A further study also used this sample, focusing on yellow fever vaccine responses in identical twins.

Source material: PBMCs. These receptors were obtained from a woman aged 18-29 years in good health. Both conserved end residues are part of each CDR3. A D gene is named only where the DNA matches it firmly. Clone size is given for some rows only: seen once, a few or many times, or a class if the clone is expanded.

j_call v_call clone_size d_call cdr3_nt cdr3_aa
TRBJ2-1 TRBV20-1 few TRBD2 TGCAGTGCTAGTGGACTAGCGAGCCCCTACAATGAGCAGTTCTTC CSASGLASPYNEQFF
TRBJ2-7 TRBV7-9 . TRBD2 TGTGCCAGCAGCTCCCCCGGGACTAGCGTCTACGAGCAGTACTTC CASSSPGTSVYEQYF
TRBJ2-1 TRBV12-3/TRBV12-4 few . TGTGCCACCAGCCCGGGAGCCCCCTACAATGAGCAGTTCTTC CATSPGAPYNEQFF
TRBJ1-1 TRBV2 . . TGTGCCAGCAACGGGGGTGTCGGCACTGAAGCTTTCTTT CASNGGVGTEAFF
TRBJ2-7 TRBV7-2 few TRBD2 TGTGCCAGCAGCCCAGCGGGGCCCTTCTACGAGCAGTACTTC CASSPAGPFYEQYF
TRBJ2-1 TRBV14 few TRBD1 TGTGCCAGCAGCCAAGAGGACAGGGTGGGGAATGAGCAGTTCTTC CASSQEDRVGNEQFF
TRBJ2-3 TRBV29-1 . TRBD2 TGCAGCGTTGCGGCAGGGAGACTAGCGGGGGACAGCACAGATACGCAGTATTTT CSVAAGRLAGDSTDTQYF
TRBJ2-2 TRBV7-3 few . TGTGCCAGCAGCTTAAAGAGGCTGCCGGGCACCGGGGAGCTGTTTTTT CASSLKRLPGTGELFF
TRBJ2-7 TRBV20-1 . TRBD2 TGCAGTGCGAGAGGGACTAGCGGGAGTTTGTACGAGCAGTACTTC CSARGTSGSLYEQYF
TRBJ2-3 TRBV18 . . TGTGCCAGCTCGCCTAGAACCGGCAGTCCTAGCACAGATACGCAGTATTTT CASSPRTGSPSTDTQYF
TRBJ2-1 TRBV5-1 few TRBD2 TGCGCCAGCAGCTTGTTCTCGGCGGGGGAAAATTACAATGAGCAGTTCTTC CASSLFSAGENYNEQFF
TRBJ2-7 TRBV5-1 few TRBD1 TGCGCCAGCAGCCCCGCCGGGACAGGCCACGAGCAGTACTTC CASSPAGTGHEQYF
TRBJ2-7 TRBV5-1 . . TGCGCCAGCAGCTTGGGGCTAGCGTCAAACGAGCAGTACTTC CASSLGLASNEQYF
TRBJ1-2 TRBV21-1 many . TGTGCCAGCAGCAATTGGACAGTCCCTAACTATGGCTACACCTTC CASSNWTVPNYGYTF
TRBJ2-1 TRBV3-1 . TRBD2 TGTGCCAGCAGCCACTCCGGGACTAGCGGGAGAAATGAGCAGTTCTTC CASSHSGTSGRNEQFF
TRBJ2-1 TRBV28 few TRBD1 TGTGCCAGCAGACAGTGGACAGGTCGCTACAATGAGCAGTTCTTC CASRQWTGRYNEQFF
TRBJ2-5 TRBV9 few . TGTGCCAGCAGCAATAGCGGAGCGTACCAAGAGACCCAGTACTTC CASSNSGAYQETQYF
TRBJ2-1 TRBV5-1 many . TGCGCCAGCAGCTTGGTCTCGGGATTCTACAATGAGCAGTTCTTC CASSLVSGFYNEQFF